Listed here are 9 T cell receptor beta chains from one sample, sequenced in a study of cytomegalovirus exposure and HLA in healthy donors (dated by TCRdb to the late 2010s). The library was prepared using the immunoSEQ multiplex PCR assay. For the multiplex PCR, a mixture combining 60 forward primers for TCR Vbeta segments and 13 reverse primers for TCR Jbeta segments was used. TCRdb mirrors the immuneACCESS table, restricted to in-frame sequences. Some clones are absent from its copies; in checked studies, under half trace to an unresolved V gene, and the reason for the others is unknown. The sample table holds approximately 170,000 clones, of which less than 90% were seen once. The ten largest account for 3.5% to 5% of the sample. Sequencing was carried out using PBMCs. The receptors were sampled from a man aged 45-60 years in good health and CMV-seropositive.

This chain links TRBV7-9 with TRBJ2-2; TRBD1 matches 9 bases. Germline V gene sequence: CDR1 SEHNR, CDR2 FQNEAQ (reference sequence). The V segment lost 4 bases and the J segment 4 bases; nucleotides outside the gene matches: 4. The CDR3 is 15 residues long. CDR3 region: CASSSYRGRTGELFF. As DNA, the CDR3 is TGTGCCAGCAGCTCCTACAGGGGGCGCACCGGGGAGCTGTTTTTT.

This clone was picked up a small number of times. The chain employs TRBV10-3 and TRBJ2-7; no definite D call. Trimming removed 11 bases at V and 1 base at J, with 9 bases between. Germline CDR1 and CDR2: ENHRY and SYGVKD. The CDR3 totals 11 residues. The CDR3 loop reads CAVGPSYEQYF. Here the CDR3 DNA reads TGTGCCGTTGGGCCTTCCTACGAGCAGTACTTC.

CDR3 region: CASSLGLTSENNEQFF. The CDR3 nucleotides are TGTGCCAGCAGCTTGGGCTTGACTAGCGAGAACAATGAGCAGTTCTTC. The V call is TRBV5-4, the J call TRBJ2-1; 8 positions match TRBD2. Germline V gene data show CDR1 as SGHNT and CDR2 as YYREEE (reference sequence). J lost 5 bases, V lost 0 bases, and 7 bases had no gene match. This CDR3 is 16 amino acids long. The whole variable domain, remainder taken from reference TRBV5-4 and TRBJ2-1, is ETGVTQSPTHLIKTRGQQVTLRCSSQSGHNTVSWYQQALGQGPQFIFQYYREEENGRGNFPPRFSGLQFPNYSSELNVNALELDDSALYLCASSLGLTSENNEQFFGPGTRLTVL.

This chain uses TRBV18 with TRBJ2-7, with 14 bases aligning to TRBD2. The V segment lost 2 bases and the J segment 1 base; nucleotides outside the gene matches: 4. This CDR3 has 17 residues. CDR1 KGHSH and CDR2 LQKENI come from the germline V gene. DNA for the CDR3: TGTGCCAGCTCACCAGGACTAGCGGGAGGTGCGTCCTACGAGCAGTACTTC. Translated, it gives CASSPGLAGGASYEQYF.

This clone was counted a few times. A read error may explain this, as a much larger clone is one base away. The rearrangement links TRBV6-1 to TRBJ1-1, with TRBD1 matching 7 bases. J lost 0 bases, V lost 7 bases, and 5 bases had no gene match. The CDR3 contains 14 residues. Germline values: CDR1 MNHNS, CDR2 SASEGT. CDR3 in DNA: TGTGCCAGCACTAAACAGGGGATGAACACTGAAGCTTTCTTT. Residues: CASTKQGMNTEAFF.

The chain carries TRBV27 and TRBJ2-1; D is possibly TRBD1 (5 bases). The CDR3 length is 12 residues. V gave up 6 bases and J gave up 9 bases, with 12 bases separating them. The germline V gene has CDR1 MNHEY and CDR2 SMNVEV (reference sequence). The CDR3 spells CASRAGISEQFF. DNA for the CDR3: TGTGCCAGCAGAGCAGGGATTAGTGAGCAGTTCTTC.

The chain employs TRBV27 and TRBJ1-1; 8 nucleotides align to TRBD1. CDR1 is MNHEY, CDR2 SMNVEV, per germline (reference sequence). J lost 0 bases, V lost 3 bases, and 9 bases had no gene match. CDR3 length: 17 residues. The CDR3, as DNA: TGTGCCAGCAGTTTCGACTACAGGGGGGGCATGAACACTGAAGCTTTCTTT. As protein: CASSFDYRGGMNTEAFF.

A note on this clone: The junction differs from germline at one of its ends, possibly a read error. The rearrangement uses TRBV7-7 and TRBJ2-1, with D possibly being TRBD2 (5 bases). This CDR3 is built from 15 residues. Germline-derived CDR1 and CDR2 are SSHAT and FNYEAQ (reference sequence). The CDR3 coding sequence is TGTGCTAGCAGCTTAGGTCTAGCAGAGCGCAATGAGCAGTTCTTC. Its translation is CASSLGLAERNEQFF. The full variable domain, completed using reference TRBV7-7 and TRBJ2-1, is GAGVSQSPRYKVTKRGQDVTLRCDPISSHATLYWYQQALGQGPEFLTYFNYEAQPDKSGLPSDRFSAERPEGSISTLTIQRTEQRDSAMYRCASSLGLAERNEQFFGPGTRLTVL.

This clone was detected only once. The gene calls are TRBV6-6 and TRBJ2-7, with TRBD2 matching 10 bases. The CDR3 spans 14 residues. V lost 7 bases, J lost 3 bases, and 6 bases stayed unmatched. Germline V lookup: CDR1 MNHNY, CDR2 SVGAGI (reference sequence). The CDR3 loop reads CASKRTSGNYEQYF. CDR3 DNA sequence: TGTGCCAGCAAAAGGACTAGCGGTAACTACGAGCAGTACTTC.